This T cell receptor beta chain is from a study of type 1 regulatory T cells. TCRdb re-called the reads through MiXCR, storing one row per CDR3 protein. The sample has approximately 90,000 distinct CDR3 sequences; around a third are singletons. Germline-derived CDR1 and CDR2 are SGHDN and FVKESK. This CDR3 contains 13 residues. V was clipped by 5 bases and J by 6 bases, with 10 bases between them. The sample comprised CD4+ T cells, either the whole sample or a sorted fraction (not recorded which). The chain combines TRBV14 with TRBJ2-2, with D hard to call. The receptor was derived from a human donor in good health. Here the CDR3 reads CASSVDLAGELFF. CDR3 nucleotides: TGTGCCAGCAGCGTCGATTTAGCCGGGGAGCTGTTTTTT.